The 20 T cell receptor beta chains below come from one sample, sequenced in a study of blood T cell repertoires in COVID-19. Profiling relied on immunoSEQ multiplex PCR, and the TCRdb table lists in-frame clones only, not all of them. This table holds 110,000 or so clones, approximately 82% found once. Sequencing was performed on peripheral blood. These receptors came from a woman aged 55-75 years with acute or convalescent COVID-19.

Only a few counts were recorded for this clone. The chain employs TRBV3-1 (or the pseudogene TRBV3-2) and TRBJ2-7; 8 positions match TRBD2. This CDR3 has 13 amino acids. The germline V gene encodes CDR1 LGHDT and CDR2 YNNKEL (reference sequence). J lost 7 bases, V lost 3 bases, and 5 bases had no gene match. CDR3: CASSHGLAREQYF. DNA of the CDR3: TGTGCCAGCAGCCACGGACTAGCCAGAGAGCAGTACTTC.

This clone occurred once. J is TRBJ2-1 and V is TRBV4-1, with 11 bases lining up with TRBD2. Germline V CDR1 and CDR2: MGHRA, YSYEKL. CDR3 length equals 17 residues. J gave up 9 bases and V 1 base, and 11 bases lay outside the gene matches. The CDR3 sequence: CASSQAPLAGGYVEQFF. The DNA for the CDR3 is TGCGCCAGCAGCCAAGCTCCCCTAGCGGGAGGTTACGTTGAGCAGTTCTTC.

There are a few counts of this clone. In DNA form, the CDR3 reads TGTGCCAGCAGCTTAAATGGACAGGGGGGTTCACCCCTCCACTTT. Amino acids: CASSLNGQGGSPLHF. The V call is TRBV7-3, the J call TRBJ1-6; 10 nucleotides align to TRBD1. The length of the CDR3 is 15 residues. Trimming removed 1 base from V and 9 bases from J; junction bases left unmatched: 3. CDR1 and CDR2 from the germline V gene are SGHTA and FQGTGA.

To note about this clone: A junction end diverges from the germline sequence, so it may reflect a read error. The chain uses TRBV5-1 and TRBJ2-7; 7 positions match TRBD1. The germline CDR1 and CDR2 sequences are SGHRS and YFSETQ. The CDR3 is 17 residues long. CDR3 residues: CASSLGELRQGSHEQYF. Here the CDR3 DNA reads TGCGCCAGCAGCTTGGGGGAGTTGAGACAGGGCTCCCACGAGCAGTACTTC.

The chain joins TRBV5-1 to TRBJ2-1; perhaps TRBD2 as D (5 bases). This CDR3 is built from 16 residues. Germline CDR1 and CDR2: SGHRS and YFSETQ. Trimming removed 0 bases at V and 2 bases at J, with 12 bases between. The CDR3 region has the DNA TGCGCCAGCAGCTTGGTTCCGGGGAAAGCCTACAATGAGCAGTTCTTC. Residues: CASSLVPGKAYNEQFF.

In this sample, this clone turned up once. The chain combines TRBV28 with TRBJ2-7, with unresolved D. The CDR3 is made up of 12 amino acids. V dropped 5 bases and J dropped 4 bases, with 9 bases sitting between them. Germline V gives CDR1 MDHEN, CDR2 SYDVKM. The CDR3 DNA sequence: TGTGCCAGCAGTCCACCTAGTTACGAGCAGTACTTC. This codes for CASSPPSYEQYF.

The chain recombines TRBV7-8 with TRBJ1-2; tentative D call: TRBD1 (6 bases). V dropped 10 bases and J dropped 1 base, with 16 bases sitting between them. This CDR3 is built from 14 residues. Germline loops: CDR1 SGHVS, CDR2 FQNEAQ. The CDR3 loop reads CATSPGGFNYGYTF. CDR3 coding DNA: TGTGCCACCTCCCCTGGGGGCTTTAACTATGGCTACACCTTC.

V usage is TRBV5-1 and J usage is TRBJ1-6, with D possibly TRBD1 on 5 matching bases. The CDR3 consists of 16 residues. V lost 4 bases and J 7 bases, leaving 18 bases between the germline ends. From germline, CDR1 is SGHRS and CDR2 YFSETQ. Here the CDR3 DNA reads TGCGCCAGCAGCGCCTTAGGGGCAGTTAAAAATTCACCCCTCCACTTT. It encodes CASSALGAVKNSPLHF.

Here the CDR3 DNA reads TGTGCCAGCCCCAAACAGAGGAACACTGAAGCTTTCTTT. Amino acids: CASPKQRNTEAFF. The rearrangement uses TRBV7-2 and TRBJ1-1; unclear D gene. Per the germline V gene, CDR1 is SGHTA and CDR2 is FQGNSA. The CDR3 spans 13 residues. Trimming cost V 8 bases and J 1 base, with 11 bases left between them.

The rearrangement uses TRBV15 and TRBJ2-3, with D unresolved. The CDR3 has 15 amino acids. Germline V gene data show CDR1 as LNHNV and CDR2 as YYDKDF (reference sequence). V was clipped by 0 bases and J by 5 bases, with 12 bases between them. CDR3 region: CATSREGKPQDTQYF. The CDR3 DNA is TGTGCCACCAGCAGAGAGGGCAAGCCTCAAGATACGCAGTATTTT.

The chain links TRBV5-4 to TRBJ2-7; D is perhaps TRBD2 (6 bases). CDR1 and CDR2 (germline): SGHNT, YYREEE (reference sequence). This CDR3 has 13 amino acids. Trimming removed 0 bases from V and 6 bases from J, with 10 bases in between. The CDR3 sequence is CASSLAGVGEQYF. CDR3 nucleotide sequence: TGTGCCAGCAGCTTGGCGGGGGTGGGCGAGCAGTACTTC.

The rearrangement uses TRBV11-2 and TRBJ2-3, with 14 nucleotides matching TRBD2. Trimming at V came to 5 bases and at J to 2 bases, leaving 6 bases not matched to a gene. The length of the CDR3 is 17 residues. Per germline, CDR1 SGHAT and CDR2 FQNNGV. CDR3 sequence (DNA): TGTGCCAGCAGCCTACGACTAGCGGGGGGGCTCACAGATACGCAGTATTTT. It specifies CASSLRLAGGLTDTQYF.

The rearrangement uses TRBV27 and TRBJ2-1; no clear D. There are 13 residues in the CDR3. From germline, CDR1 is MNHEY and CDR2 SMNVEV (reference sequence). The V end lost 8 bases, the J end lost 0 bases, and 8 bases lay between the germline ends. CDR3 in amino acids: CASGRASYNEQFF. The CDR3, as DNA: TGTGCCAGCGGTCGAGCCTCCTACAATGAGCAGTTCTTC.

Note on this clone: A much larger clone lies a single base off, so this may be a read error. The same CDR3 also results from other DNA sequences found in this sample. The chain joins TRBV2 to TRBJ2-1; 9 nucleotides line up with TRBD2. Germline CDR1 is SNHLY and CDR2 is FYNNEI. This CDR3 comprises 14 residues. V trimming: 8 bases; J trimming: 10 bases; junction bases outside the gene matches: 12. Written as DNA, the CDR3 is TGTGCCAGCTTCGGGGCGGGGGGGGGCTTAGAGCAGTTCTTC. Translated, it gives CASFGAGGGLEQFF. The full variable domain, completed using reference TRBV2 and TRBJ2-1, is EPEVTQTPSHQVTQMGQEVILRCVPISNHLYFYWYRQILGQKVEFLVSFYNNEISEKSEIFDDQFSVERPDGSNFTLKIRSTKLEDSAMYFCASFGAGGGLEQFFGPGTRLTVL.

The J gene is TRBJ1-6, the V gene TRBV24-1; no reliable D call. Trimming left V 9 bases short and J 7 bases short, with 3 bases between. The CDR3 contains 10 residues. The V gene's germline CDR1 is KGHDR and CDR2 SFDVKD. The CDR3 DNA is TGTGCCACCCTAAATTCACCCCTCCACTTT. Protein: CATLNSPLHF.

V gene TRBV7-9 combines with J gene TRBJ2-1; 10 nucleotides agree with TRBD2. The V segment lost 3 bases and the J segment 7 bases; nucleotides outside the gene matches: 6. The CDR3 has 15 amino acids. Germline-derived CDR1 and CDR2 are SEHNR and FQNEAQ (reference sequence). The CDR3 bases are TGTGCCAGCAGCTTTTCTAGCGGGGGACAAAATGAGCAGTTCTTC. This encodes CASSFSSGGQNEQFF.

The gene calls are TRBV24-1 and TRBJ2-3; the D gene is possibly TRBD1 (5 bases). Germline V gene lookup returns CDR1 KGHDR and CDR2 SFDVKD. This CDR3 is built from 14 residues. Trimming left V 5 bases short and J 0 bases short, with 8 bases between. CDR3 sequence: CATSGTTSTDTQYF. CDR3 bases: TGTGCCACCAGTGGGACAACTAGCACAGATACGCAGTATTTT.

The chain joins TRBV6-2 or TRBV6-3 to TRBJ1-1, with D possibly TRBD1 on 6 matching bases. Trimming cost V 2 bases and J 1 base, with 23 bases left between them. The germline V gene encodes CDR1 MNHEY and CDR2 SVGEGT. The length of the CDR3 is 19 residues. The CDR3 DNA is TGTGCCAGCAGTTACCCCACAGTAGCAGGGGCTTTACCGAACACTGAAGCTTTCTTT. Its translation: CASSYPTVAGALPNTEAFF.

This sequence joins TRBV7-6 and TRBJ2-1, with no clear D. CDR3 length: 17 amino acids. Germline values: CDR1 SGHVS, CDR2 FNYEAQ. V lost 5 bases and J 6 bases, leaving 23 bases between the germline ends. CDR3 in DNA: TGTGCCAGCAGCCCAATAAGTACCAGTGGCAGAAGCAATGAGCAGTTCTTC. Its translation is CASSPISTSGRSNEQFF.

The CDR3 region has the DNA TGTGCCAGCAGCCAACGGGGGGGAGGAAACACCATATATTTT. Translating it yields CASSQRGGGNTIYF. This chain uses TRBV3-1 (or the pseudogene TRBV3-2) with TRBJ1-3; tentative D call: TRBD1 (5 bases). Trimming took off 2 bases at V and 4 bases at J, with 9 bases between the two ends. CDR3 length: 14 residues. Germline V gene sequence: CDR1 LGHDT, CDR2 YNNKEL (reference sequence).